Listed below are T cell receptor beta chains from one sample, sequenced in a study of post-analysis software for immune sequencing data. TCRdb independently ran MiXCR on the PCR reads; one entry per CDR3 protein. The sample records a few hundred thousand distinct CDR3 sequences, less than 40% being singletons. Source material: blood. Receptors were obtained from a girl aged 2-17 years with multiple sclerosis. The CDR3 runs from the conserved cysteine through the conserved F or W. The order of the fields is D gene, V gene, CDR3 length, clone size, J gene, CDR3 protein, CDR3 DNA. The D gene is left open where the match is weak. Not all rows give a size; the values are once, few, many and, for expanded clones, a class.

>.|TRBV11-1|15|once|TRBJ2-3
CASSLVAASTDTQYF
TGTGCCAGCAGCTTAGTGGCAGCTAGCACAGATACGCAGTATTTT
>TRBD2|TRBV27|17|.|TRBJ2-1
CASSLRSIAGGYNEQFF
TGTGCCAGCAGTTTACGGTCGATAGCGGGGGGCTACAATGAGCAGTTCTTC
>.|TRBV6-6|14|.|TRBJ1-1
CASSYAPGHTEAFF
TGTGCCAGCAGTTACGCTCCGGGGCACACTGAAGCTTTCTTT
>.|TRBV12-3/TRBV12-4|16|few|TRBJ1-4
CASSLEGFTLGEKLFF
TGTGCCAGCAGTTTAGAGGGTTTCACTCTTGGGGAAAAACTGTTTTTT
>TRBD1|TRBV20-1|15|.|TRBJ2-5
CSAGTAQGAQETQYF
TGCAGTGCTGGAACTGCCCAGGGGGCTCAAGAGACCCAGTACTTC
>.|TRBV5-1|15|many|TRBJ2-1
CASSLAVGVANEQFF
TGCGCCAGCAGCTTGGCCGTGGGGGTAGCGAATGAGCAGTTCTTC
>.|TRBV10-3|14|.|TRBJ1-2
CAISEGGANYGYTF
TGTGCCATCAGTGAAGGGGGAGCTAACTATGGCTACACCTTC
>TRBD2|TRBV2|15|.|TRBJ2-5
CASSEASGTQETQYF
TGTGCCAGCAGTGAGGCTAGCGGGACGCAAGAGACCCAGTACTTC
>.|TRBV9|12|many|TRBJ2-3
CASSVSTDTQYF
TGTGCCAGCAGCGTAAGCACAGATACGCAGTATTTT
>.|TRBV5-1|14|.|TRBJ2-1
CASSLAAGPREQFF
TGCGCCAGCAGCTTGGCCGCGGGGCCAAGAGAGCAGTTCTTC
>TRBD1|TRBV6-6|15|.|TRBJ1-1
CASSQTDRVGTEAFF
TGTGCCAGCAGCCAAACGGACAGGGTGGGGACTGAAGCTTTCTTT
>TRBD1|TRBV29-1|10|.|TRBJ1-2
CSVGTDGYTF
TGCAGCGTCGGGACAGATGGCTACACCTTC
>.|TRBV7-9|15|few|TRBJ2-5
CASSGHGATKETQYF
TGTGCCAGCAGTGGGCACGGAGCGACGAAAGAGACCCAGTACTTC
>.|TRBV5-1|15|once|TRBJ2-7
CASSLDTGRSYEQYF
TGCGCCAGCAGCTTGGACACAGGGCGATCCTACGAGCAGTACTTC